Below, 16 T cell receptor beta chains from the same sample are listed, as sequenced in a study of prognosis after radiotherapy for stage I lung cancer. Genomic DNA served as the source from which two-round multiplex PCR generated TCR beta CDR3 amplicons. The first PCR round targeted every TRBV and TRBJ gene with specific primers. TCRdb redid the calling of the multiplex PCR reads with MiXCR, one entry per CDR3 protein. In the table there are roughly 13,000 distinct CDR3 sequences, about 55% of which are singletons. The material was PBMCs, obtained before or after stereotactic body radiation therapy (not recorded which). Receptors originate from a donor aged 50 or older with non-small cell lung cancer.

The rearrangement joins TRBV6-2 or TRBV6-3 to TRBJ2-7; D unresolved. CDR3 length: 12 residues. In germline, CDR1 is MNHEY, CDR2 SVGEGT. Deletions cut 4 bases from V and 3 bases from J, with 7 bases between. The CDR3 region is CASSFPGYEQYF. CDR3 DNA sequence: TGTGCCAGCAGTTTCCCGGGCTACGAGCAGTACTTC.

This sequence joins TRBV4-1 and TRBJ1-4, with 10 nucleotides matching TRBD1. The V gene's germline CDR1 is MGHRA and CDR2 YSYEKL. There are 16 residues in the CDR3. After removal of 3 bases from V and 8 bases from J, the junction contained 9 bases not matched to a gene. This CDR3 reads CASSHYRDRGGEKLFF. The CDR3 DNA reads as TGCGCCAGCAGCCACTACCGGGACAGGGGTGGGGAAAAACTGTTTTTT.

The genes are TRBV7-9 and TRBJ1-2, with D perhaps TRBD1 (5 bases). This CDR3 has 14 amino acids. Between the trimmed V and J ends, which lost 3 bases and 5 bases, there was a span of 13 bases. Germline assignment: CDR1 SEHNR and CDR2 FQNEAQ (reference sequence). CDR3 sequence: CASSFYRTKYGYTF. CDR3 nucleotides: TGTGCCAGCAGCTTCTACCGGACAAAATATGGCTACACCTTC.

This clonotype occurred a few times. This sequence may be a read error, since a much larger clone differs from it by one base. This chain links TRBV6-1 with TRBJ2-5; no reliable D call. Trimming removed 5 bases at V and 4 bases at J, with 11 bases between. Germline values: CDR1 MNHNS, CDR2 SASEGT. CDR3 length equals 13 residues. CDR3 nucleotide sequence: TGTGCCAGCAGTCTACAGTGGGGAGAGACCCAGTACTTC. Amino acids: CASSLQWGETQYF.

This clonotype has a handful of counts. V and J are TRBV6-2 or TRBV6-3 and TRBJ2-2; D assignment may be TRBD1 or TRBD2 (7 bases each). Trimming cost V 6 bases and J 3 bases, with 20 bases left between them. CDR3 length: 17 residues. Germline-derived CDR1 and CDR2 are MNHEY and SVGEGT. CDR3 residues: CASRKGAVGGDTGELFF. The CDR3 bases are TGTGCCAGCAGGAAGGGGGCAGTGGGAGGGGACACCGGGGAGCTGTTTTTT.

Within the sample, this clonotype is medium-sized. V usage is TRBV7-9 and J usage is TRBJ2-3; 7 nucleotides line up with TRBD2. This CDR3 contains 14 residues. Trimming cost V 8 bases and J 1 base; bases outside gene matches: 6. Germline V gives CDR1 SEHNR, CDR2 FQNEAQ (reference sequence). The DNA of the CDR3 is TGTGCCAGCGGCGGGAGTATGGGCACAGATACGCAGTATTTT. Its protein is CASGGSMGTDTQYF.

Notes on this clonotype: One base separates it from a far larger clone, so it is likely a read error. The chain is built from TRBV24-1 and TRBJ1-5; TRBD1 is a possible D gene (6 bases). This CDR3 is 16 amino acids long. Germline V gene sequence: CDR1 KGHDR, CDR2 SFDVKD. CDR3 amino acids: CATIPAWGAGNQPQHF. DNA for the CDR3: TGTGCCACCATCCCCGCCTGGGGGGCAGGCAATCAACCCCAGCATTTT.

The chain has TRBV20-1 and TRBJ2-3; tentatively, D is TRBD2 (5 bases). The V gene's germline CDR1 is DFQATT and CDR2 SNEGSKA (reference sequence). CDR3 size: 13 residues. V gave up 6 bases and J gave up 2 bases, with 12 bases separating them. This CDR3 reads CSALIGVTDTQYF. The CDR3 region has the DNA TGCAGTGCCCTCATCGGGGTCACAGATACGCAGTATTTT.

About this clonotype itself: With a far larger clone one base away, a read error is the likely cause. The chain recombines TRBV6-4 with TRBJ2-7; TRBD2 aligns across 8 bases. Germline CDR1 is MRHNA and CDR2 is SNTAGT. The CDR3 runs to 13 residues. The ends lost 7 bases at V and 7 bases at J; junction bases unmatched: 9. The CDR3 loop reads CASNREGPLEQYF. DNA of the CDR3: TGTGCCAGCAACCGGGAGGGGCCTCTAGAGCAGTACTTC.

For this clonotype: This likely stems from a read error, as it lies one base from a far larger clone. The CDR3 does not end in the conserved phenylalanine or tryptophan, so this is likely a read error. This chain links TRBV11-1 with TRBJ1-2, with D possibly TRBD1 on 5 matching bases. Germline V CDR1 and CDR2: SGHAT, FQDESV (reference sequence). This CDR3 is built from 16 residues. CDR3 protein: CASSLRIGTGEGGYTL. The CDR3 nucleotides read TGCGCCAGCAGCTTGCGCATAGGAACAGGAGAAGGTGGCTACACCTTA.

Turning to this clonotype: A junction end diverges from the germline sequence, so it may reflect a read error. The chain joins TRBV6-2 or TRBV6-3 to TRBJ2-3; tentative D call: TRBD2 (5 bases). Germline CDR1 MNHEY, CDR2 SVGEGT. There are 16 residues in the CDR3. The CDR3: CASSEMGGELGYTQYF. CDR3 sequence (DNA): TGTGCCAGCAGTGAAATGGGTGGGGAACTAGGATATACTCAGTATTTT.

On this clonotype itself: A single base separates this from a much larger clone, so it may be a read error. The CDR3 reads CASSLVTQGYTEAFF. DNA for the CDR3: TGTGCCAGCAGCTTAGTGACACAGGGTTATACTGAAGCTTTCTTT. This chain links TRBV7-8 with TRBJ1-1; D is perhaps TRBD1 (6 bases). Germline-derived CDR1 and CDR2 are SGHVS and FQNEAQ. The ends were cut back, 1 base at V and 5 bases at J, with 14 bases in the middle. The CDR3 has 15 residues.

This clonotype was found many times. The chain combines TRBV29-1 with TRBJ2-5; no clear D gene. Germline loops: CDR1 SQVTM, CDR2 ANQGSEA. V lost 7 bases and J 5 bases, leaving 20 bases between the germline ends. The CDR3 spans 14 residues. CDR3: CSAPEPPGRETQYF. The CDR3 DNA follows: TGCAGCGCCCCGGAGCCCCCCGGCAGGGAGACCCAGTACTTC. The full variable domain, its missing parts supplied by reference TRBV29-1 and TRBJ2-5, is SAVISQKPSRDICQRGTSLTIQCQVDSQVTMMFWYRQQPGQSLTLIATANQGSEATYESGFVIDKFPISRPNLTFSTLTVSNMSPEDSSIYLCSAPEPPGRETQYFGPGTRLLVL.

This clonotype appeared a single time. A far bigger clonotype differs at one base, so this is likely a read error. The V and J genes are TRBV6-4 and TRBJ1-2, with a weak D call TRBD1 (6 bases). Trimming removed 6 bases at V and 10 bases at J, with 15 bases between. CDR1 and CDR2 (germline): MRHNA, SNTAGT. CDR3 size: 12 residues. The CDR3 bases are TGTGCCAGCAGGGGGACAACCTCGGTCTACACCTTC. It encodes CASRGTTSVYTF.

Within the sample, this clonotype is medium-sized. CDR3 amino acids: CASSQDRSSYEQYF. The CDR3 bases are TGCGCCAGCAGCCAAGACAGGAGCTCCTACGAGCAGTACTTC. This rearrangement joins TRBV4-1 to TRBJ2-7; no reliable D call. This CDR3 spans 14 amino acids. The V and J ends lost 0 bases and 0 bases respectively, with 6 bases between them. The germline CDR1 and CDR2 sequences are MGHRA and YSYEKL.

On this clonotype itself: Germline and junction disagree at one end, which may indicate a read error. This chain uses TRBV24-1 with TRBJ2-2, with D possibly TRBD2 on 6 matching bases. CDR1 KGHDR and CDR2 SFDVKD come from the germline V gene. This CDR3 has 17 residues. This CDR3 is CATSDNLSGEGTWELFF. The CDR3 coding sequence is TGCGCCACCAGTGATAACCTATCGGGAGAAGGAACCTGGGAGCTGTTTTTT.